This T cell receptor (beta chain) was found in a study of STAT5B mutations in CD4+ large granular lymphocyte leukemia. Study in general: Among healthy controls, a particular HLA allele went with more CDR3 'QG' motifs. General observations from the study: Compared with healthy controls (2/35), patient top clones favored TRBV06 (8/27). CD4-sorted patient repertoires seemed more clonal than healthy CD4+ repertoires. Main leukemic clonotypes were patient-specific, but 20% to 25% appeared at low frequency elsewhere.

The CDR3 sequence is 17 residues long. CDR1 is LNHNV, CDR2 YYDKDF, per germline (reference sequence). V lost 1 base and J lost 6, with 20 bases in between. With respect to this clone: The target antigen is unknown.

The protocol was immunoSEQ multiplex PCR, while the TCRdb copy is restricted to in-frame clones and leaves out a portion. The sample includes 40,000 to 50,000 clones, more than 65% seen only once; the top ten take 0.35%. The TCR originated in a human donor in good health. The V and J genes are TRBV15 and TRBJ2-3; D perhaps matches TRBD2 (7 bases). The sample was CD4+ T cells from blood buffy coats. CDR3 loop: CATSRGLSRGAGDTQYF. As DNA, the CDR3 is TGTGCCACCAGCAGAGGCCTAAGTCGGGGGGCGGGGGATACGCAGTATTTT.